Listed here are 10 T cell receptor beta chains from one sample, sequenced in a study of CD8 T cells in ankylosing spondylitis. Study-wide results and limits: There was a TCR beta motif, made of several highly homologous variants, that appeared characteristic of ankylosing spondylitis blood.

The antigens these receptors bind are not known. From the 5' RACE reads, TCRdb called clonotypes with MiXCR, one entry per CDR3 protein. The sample has fewer than 400,000 distinct CDR3 sequences, more than 20% seen once. The sequenced sample consisted of blood, either unsorted or a sorted T cell fraction (not recorded which). Receptors were obtained from a male donor with ankylosing spondylitis.

The chain carries TRBV7-2 and TRBJ2-7, with a possible D match to TRBD2 (5 bases). V was shortened by 5 bases and J by 3 bases, with 14 bases between the two germline ends. The germline V gene encodes CDR1 SGHTA and CDR2 FQGNSA. This CDR3 spans 14 amino acids. CDR3 region: CASSHRSGNYEQYF. The CDR3 region has the DNA TGTGCCAGCAGCCACCGGTCCGGGAACTACGAGCAGTACTTC.

The table lists this clonotype with a few counts. The genes are TRBV20-1 and TRBJ2-1; D gene uncertain. There are 12 residues in the CDR3. Trimming removed 3 bases from V and 10 bases from J, with 13 bases in between. Germline loops: CDR1 DFQATT, CDR2 SNEGSKA (reference sequence). CDR3 sequence reads: CSASLTFREQFF. The CDR3 DNA reads TGCAGTGCTAGTCTTACGTTCAGGGAGCAGTTCTTC.

This clonotype was recorded a few times. The rearrangement links TRBV25-1 to TRBJ2-7; 7 nucleotides align to TRBD1. Trimming took 6 bases from V and 4 from J; bases not matched to a gene: 9. This CDR3 is 14 amino acids long. Germline-derived CDR1 and CDR2 are MGHDK and SYGVNS. CDR3 sequence reads: CASSEPGQRYEQYF. DNA of the CDR3: TGTGCCAGCAGCGAACCGGGACAGCGTTACGAGCAGTACTTC.

The table lists this clonotype with a few counts. This rearrangement joins TRBV12-3 or TRBV12-4 to TRBJ1-2, with 11 positions matching TRBD1. The CDR3 has 14 amino acids. The J segment lost 7 bases and the V segment lost 5 bases, leaving 6 bases of the junction unmatched. The CDR3 reads CASSPGTGGRGYTF. In DNA form, the CDR3 reads TGTGCCAGCAGTCCCGGGACAGGGGGACGTGGCTACACCTTC.

The chain recombines TRBV2 with TRBJ2-3; D tentatively fits TRBD1 or TRBD2 (7 bases each). V lost 7 bases, J lost 6 bases, and 23 bases lay in between. This CDR3 is built from 16 residues. Germline assignment: CDR1 SNHLY and CDR2 FYNNEI. The DNA for the CDR3 is TGTGCCAGCAAAGAGGGGGCTAGCGGCCCTCTGGATACGCAGTATTTT. Translation gives CASKEGASGPLDTQYF.

The gene calls are TRBV12-3 or TRBV12-4 and TRBJ2-5; D is uncertain. V lost 5 bases and J 7 bases, leaving 17 bases between the germline ends. This CDR3 spans 14 amino acids. This chain's CDR3 is CASSPGRAGWTQYF. The CDR3, as DNA: TGTGCCAGCAGTCCTGGACGAGCCGGTTGGACCCAGTACTTC.

This clonotype has just a few counts. J is TRBJ2-1 and V is TRBV7-8, with 7 bases aligning to TRBD2. V dropped 0 bases and J dropped 3; count of bases not matched to a gene: 5. In germline, CDR1 is SGHVS, CDR2 FQNEAQ. There are 16 residues in the CDR3. CDR3 nucleotide sequence: TGTGCCAGCAGCTTAGCGTGGGCTAGCGGCTACAATGAGCAGTTCTTC. This encodes CASSLAWASGYNEQFF.

Many counts were recorded for this clonotype. J is TRBJ2-6 and V is TRBV24-1; D might be TRBD1 (5 bases). The CDR3 sequence is 13 residues long. Germline V gives CDR1 KGHDR, CDR2 SFDVKD. Trimming took 12 bases from V and 2 from J, leaving 10 bases between them. The CDR3: CASQGTGANVLTF. DNA for the CDR3: TGTGCCTCGCAGGGTACTGGGGCCAACGTCCTGACTTTC.

This clonotype was picked up a small number of times. The chain recombines TRBV27 with TRBJ2-5; tentatively, D is TRBD1 or TRBD2 (7 bases each). This CDR3 spans 15 amino acids. V dropped 5 bases and J dropped 2 bases, with 15 bases sitting between them. Germline V gene data show CDR1 as MNHEY and CDR2 as SMNVEV (reference sequence). The CDR3 loop reads CASSISRGGQETQYF. For the CDR3, the DNA is TGTGCCAGCAGTATTTCCAGGGGGGGGCAAGAGACCCAGTACTTC.

This clonotype was observed a few times. The gene calls are TRBV4-1 and TRBJ2-1, with 8 bases lining up with TRBD2. J gave up 9 bases and V 1 base, and 8 bases lay outside the gene matches. Germline V gene sequence: CDR1 MGHRA, CDR2 YSYEKL. CDR3 length equals 15 residues. CDR3 bases: TGCGCCAGCAGCCAAGTATACGGGAGGGCCGGTGAGCAGTTCTTC. Protein sequence: CASSQVYGRAGEQFF.